The sequence of this T cell receptor (beta chain) was determined in a study of follicular helper T cells after annual influenza vaccination. Findings and caveats of the study: ICOS-CD38- cTfh most often held earlier Day 7 ICOS+CD38+ clones.

About this clone itself: Its antigen is not known.

Trimming left V 2 bases short and J 12 bases short, with 19 bases between. This CDR3 is built from 15 residues. Germline V lookup: CDR1 MDHEN, CDR2 SYDVKM. The data were produced by immunoSEQ multiplex PCR, yet TCRdb's version contains in-frame clones alone and is incomplete. The data contain approximately 15,000 clones, more than 65% of them singletons. As to time point: 2015-2016 season, pre-vaccination. The chain joins TRBV28 to TRBJ1-4; no definite D call. This receptor was obtained from an adult who received the influenza vaccine. The sample in question was CXCR5- memory CD4+ T cells sorted from blood, obtained on the day of influenza vaccination. CDR3 nucleotide sequence: TGTGCCAGCAGTTTAGTATCTAGGGCCCCTGGGCAACTGTTTTTT. It is translated as CASSLVSRAPGQLFF.